These T cell receptor beta chains were read from a single sample in a study of response to subunit inactivated influenza vaccine. TCRdb called the RT-PCR reads again in MiXCR, with one record for every CDR3 protein. Of roughly 170,000 distinct CDR3 sequences listed, about 9.3% are singletons. The sequences come from non-naive T cells sorted from PBMCs, collected on the day of vaccination. The source is a man in his forties or fifties who received an inactivated influenza vaccine. Each CDR3 is given with its conserved first and last residue. Fields, in order: D gene, V gene, clone size, J gene, CDR3 DNA, CDR3 protein. D genes are given only for firm matches. Not every row has a clone size; where given, it reads once, few, many or a size class.

.	TRBV7-2	.	TRBJ2-7	TGTGCCAGCAGCTTAAGGTTCGTCCACGAGCAGTACTTC	CASSLRFVHEQYF
TRBD2	TRBV5-5	few	TRBJ2-3	TGTGCCAGCAGCACAGGGACTAGCGCCGGCACAGATACGCAGTATTTT	CASSTGTSAGTDTQYF
TRBD2	TRBV9	.	TRBJ2-5	TGTGCCAGCAGCGAGGGAGCGGGGGGGGAGACCCAGTACTTC	CASSEGAGGETQYF
.	TRBV20-1	.	TRBJ1-1	TGCAGTGCTAGAGATCGTATCTCGGGATACTACACTGAAGCTTTCTTT	CSARDRISGYYTEAFF
.	TRBV24-1	few	TRBJ2-3	TGTGCCACCAGTGATTCCCGACCTGGGCGTCGGGATACGCAGTATTTT	CATSDSRPGRRDTQYF
.	TRBV20-1	.	TRBJ2-3	TGCAGTGCTAGTATCGGGCGCATCGCAGATACGCAGTATTTT	CSASIGRIADTQYF
.	TRBV11-2	many	TRBJ2-3	TGTGCCAGCAGTTACTTCCAGGGTTCAGATACGCAGTATTTT	CASSYFQGSDTQYF
.	TRBV7-2	many	TRBJ2-3	TGTGCCAGCAGCTTAGACAGGATCACAGATACGCAGTATTTT	CASSLDRITDTQYF
TRBD2	TRBV7-2	few	TRBJ2-3	TGTGCCAGCAGCTTACTAGCGGGGGGGCCTAGCACAGATACGCAGTATTTT	CASSLLAGGPSTDTQYF
.	TRBV10-3	.	TRBJ2-3	TGTGCCACCAATTGGGCCGGCACAGATACGCAGTATTTT	CATNWAGTDTQYF
TRBD2	TRBV18	.	TRBJ2-3	TGTGCCAGCTCACCAGGAACTAGCGGGAGCGGCACAGATACGCAGTATTTT	CASSPGTSGSGTDTQYF
TRBD1	TRBV12-3/TRBV12-4	few	TRBJ1-2	TGTGCCAGCAGCAGGGGGACTAACTATGGCTACACCTTC	CASSRGTNYGYTF
.	TRBV24-1	many	TRBJ2-5	TGTGCCACCAGTGCCTCCGGACAGCCCCAGGAGACCCAGTACTTC	CATSASGQPQETQYF
TRBD1	TRBV7-2	many	TRBJ1-2	TGTGCCAGCAGCTTAGGACAGGGCTATGGCTACACCTTC	CASSLGQGYGYTF
TRBD1	TRBV27	many	TRBJ2-5	TGTGCCAGCAGTCGGGGACAGGGGCCCCCGTTGGAGACCCAGTACTTC	CASSRGQGPPLETQYF
.	TRBV4-2	few	TRBJ1-2	TGTGCCAGCAGCCAAGAAGGCCAGTCTAACTATGGCTACACCTTC	CASSQEGQSNYGYTF
.	TRBV11-1	many	TRBJ2-7	TGTGCCAGCAGCTCCTCGGGGTACGAGCAGTACTTC	CASSSSGYEQYF
.	TRBV14	.	TRBJ2-2	TGTGCCAGCAGCCAATGGTATGGGGTTGGCACCGGGGAGCTGTTTTTT	CASSQWYGVGTGELFF
TRBD2	TRBV10-3	.	TRBJ2-1	TGTGCCATCAGTGGGCGGGAGGGCCCTTACAATGAGCAGTTCTTC	CAISGREGPYNEQFF
TRBD2	TRBV7-2	many	TRBJ2-3	TGTGCCAGCAGCCCGGGACTAGCGGGGGGGAGGGATACGCAGTATTTT	CASSPGLAGGRDTQYF
TRBD2	TRBV28	.	TRBJ2-3	TGTGCCAGCAGTTTACTAGCGGGAGGTTCGCAAGATACGCAGTATTTT	CASSLLAGGSQDTQYF
TRBD1	TRBV12-3/TRBV12-4	many	TRBJ2-1	TGTGCCAGCAGTCACCGGGACAGGGAAAGAAATGAGCAGTTCTTC	CASSHRDRERNEQFF
.	TRBV5-1	.	TRBJ2-6	TGCGCCAGCAGCGGCAGTGTCATCTCTGGGGCCAACGTCCTGACTTTC	CASSGSVISGANVLTF
TRBD2	TRBV5-8	.	TRBJ2-1	TGTGCCAGCAGCCGTAGCGGGGCTGAGCAGTTCTTC	CASSRSGAEQFF
.	TRBV27	many	TRBJ2-3	TGTGCCAGCAGCCGCGGACAGTATACGCAGTATTTT	CASSRGQYTQYF
.	TRBV12-3/TRBV12-4	many	TRBJ1-2	TGTGCCAGCAAAACGAACCGGGACCCCTACTATGGCTACACCTTC	CASKTNRDPYYGYTF
.	TRBV3-1	.	TRBJ2-7	TGTGCCAGCAGCCAATCCGGGGGCTACGAGCAGTACTTC	CASSQSGGYEQYF
.	TRBV6-1	.	TRBJ1-2	TGTGCCAGCATCAACCTGGGGGCAGGGCTGAACTATGGCTACACCTTC	CASINLGAGLNYGYTF
TRBD1	TRBV28	few	TRBJ2-7	TGTGCCAGCAGTTTCGGCGGGACAGGGTTCAAAAAGCAGTACTTC	CASSFGGTGFKKQYF
.	TRBV19	few	TRBJ1-5	TGTGCCAGTAGTGACAGGTGGACTGCAGGCAATCAGCCCCAGCATTTT	CASSDRWTAGNQPQHF
TRBD1	TRBV6-1	few	TRBJ2-7	TGTGCCAGCAGTGAAGAGGGGGCCTACTCCTACGAGCAGTACTTC	CASSEEGAYSYEQYF
TRBD1	TRBV2	.	TRBJ1-6	TGTGCCAACAGGTTGACAGGGGAGTCTTCACCCCTCCACTTT	CANRLTGESSPLHF
TRBD1	TRBV10-2	many	TRBJ1-6	TGCGCCAGCAGAGCGGGACAGGGGACTCCCTATAATTCACCCCTCCACTTT	CASRAGQGTPYNSPLHF
.	TRBV25-1	.	TRBJ1-2	TGTGCCAGCAGTGACGAGGGGTCAGCTAACTATGGCTACACCTTC	CASSDEGSANYGYTF
.	TRBV27	.	TRBJ1-1	TGTGCCATCAGTAGATATCAGGGGTTCATCGCCACTGAAGCTTTCTTT	CAISRYQGFIATEAFF
.	TRBV7-3	.	TRBJ2-1	TGTGCCAGCAGCTTAATCCATCTCAATGAGCAGTTCTTC	CASSLIHLNEQFF
.	TRBV29-1	many	TRBJ2-2	TGCAGCGCTAGACTGTTTGGGGAGCTGTTTTTT	CSARLFGELFF
.	TRBV5-8	few	TRBJ1-3	TGTGCCAGCAGCTTGGGAGACTCTGGAAACACCATATATTTT	CASSLGDSGNTIYF
TRBD2	TRBV28	few	TRBJ2-2	TGTGCCAGCATAAAGTTCGTTGGACTAGCGGGAGGGTTCGACACCGGGGAGCTGTTTTTT	CASIKFVGLAGGFDTGELFF
TRBD1	TRBV20-1	few	TRBJ2-3	TGCAGTGCCCAGCGGGACAGGGGCACAGATACGCAGTATTTT	CSAQRDRGTDTQYF
.	TRBV4-1	.	TRBJ2-2	TGCGCCAGCAGCCGCCCGGGGTCTCAGTCGGGGGAGCTGTTTTTT	CASSRPGSQSGELFF
.	TRBV6-5	.	TRBJ2-7	TGTGCCAGCAGTTACTGGGGCTCGGGCGAGCAGTACTTC	CASSYWGSGEQYF
.	TRBV7-2	few	TRBJ2-3	TGTGCCAGCAGCTTAGCTAGTCTAACTAGCACAGATACGCAGTATTTT	CASSLASLTSTDTQYF
.	TRBV3-1	many	TRBJ2-1	TGTGCCAGCAGCCGCTTCCGGGGAGAGGAGGAGCAGTTCTTC	CASSRFRGEEEQFF
.	TRBV10-2	many	TRBJ1-6	TGCGCCAGCAGTGAGTTCAAGGGGTATTCACCCCTCCACTTT	CASSEFKGYSPLHF
TRBD2	TRBV4-3	many	TRBJ2-7	TGCGCCAGCAGCCAAGATAGTTCGGGGGGCGAGCAGTACTTC	CASSQDSSGGEQYF
.	TRBV28	few	TRBJ1-1	TGTGCCAGCAGTACCCCGGGCCCTTTTGCGAACACTGAAGCTTTCTTT	CASSTPGPFANTEAFF
.	TRBV28	many	TRBJ2-2	TGTGCCAGCAGTTTAATATCCAGATGGCTGTTTTTT	CASSLISRWLFF
TRBD1	TRBV28	.	TRBJ1-1	TGTGCCAGCAGTTTAGACAGGGTGAACACTGAAGCTTTCTTT	CASSLDRVNTEAFF
TRBD1	TRBV3-1	.	TRBJ1-4	TGTGCCAGCAGCCAAGGGACAGGGGGTAATGAAAAACTGTTTTTT	CASSQGTGGNEKLFF
.	TRBV29-1	many	TRBJ2-3	TGCAGCGTTGATAGGGGCACAGATACGCAGTATTTT	CSVDRGTDTQYF
TRBD1	TRBV13	many	TRBJ2-7	TGTGCCAGCACATTGACAGGGGGAGCCTACGAGCAGTACTTC	CASTLTGGAYEQYF
TRBD2	TRBV10-3	many	TRBJ2-1	TGTGCCATCAGTGACCCGGAGCGGGGGCCCCACAATGAGCAGTTCTTC	CAISDPERGPHNEQFF
TRBD2	TRBV20-1	.	TRBJ2-1	TGCAGTGCTAAACGTCGGCCGGGACTAGCGGGAGTCGCGTACTACAGTGAGCAGTTCTTC	CSAKRRPGLAGVAYYSEQFF
.	TRBV7-8	many	TRBJ2-4	TGTGCCAGCAGCTTAACGGCGGTAGCCAAAAACATTCAGTACTTC	CASSLTAVAKNIQYF
.	TRBV5-4	.	TRBJ2-5	TGTGCCAGCAGCCCAGGGACTGGAAAAGAGACCCAGTACTTC	CASSPGTGKETQYF
TRBD2	TRBV6-5	medium-sized	TRBJ2-2	TGTGCCCTTATGCGGGAGGTGCGGAACACCGGGGAGCTGTTTTTT	CALMREVRNTGELFF
.	TRBV24-1	few	TRBJ2-6	TGTGCCACCAGTGACGGAGCTGGGGCCAACGTCCTGACTTTC	CATSDGAGANVLTF